Below, 25 T cell receptor beta chains from the same sample are listed, as sequenced in a study of cytomegalovirus exposure and HLA in healthy donors. PCR amplification relied on 60 Vbeta primers (plus 13 Jbeta primers). Some clones are missing from TCRdb's copy, which holds only in-frame ones; the method was immunoSEQ multiplex PCR. The data show fewer than 95,000 clones, with 60% to 80% seen just once and roughly 6.3% held by the top ten. Material for sequencing was PBMCs. These TCRs come from a woman younger than 45 in good health and CMV-seronegative.

The J gene is TRBJ1-5, the V gene TRBV7-8, with TRBD1 as a possible D gene (6 bases). The CDR3 loop spans 17 amino acids. V lost 0 bases and J lost 4, with 16 bases in between. Germline-derived CDR1 and CDR2 are SGHVS and FQNEAQ. The CDR3 protein is CASSLAPRGFRNQPQHF. The CDR3 DNA sequence: TGTGCCAGCAGCTTAGCCCCCAGGGGTTTCAGAAATCAGCCCCAGCATTTT.

This clone appeared a few times. The chain joins TRBV5-1 to TRBJ2-3, with 11 bases matching TRBD1. Germline CDR1 SGHRS, CDR2 YFSETQ. This CDR3 is 15 amino acids long. The trim removed 7 bases at V and 3 bases at J, leaving 7 bases unmatched. The CDR3: CASEAGTGGTDTQYF. The CDR3 DNA sequence: TGCGCCAGCGAAGCCGGGACAGGGGGAACAGATACGCAGTATTTT.

The V and J genes are TRBV4-3 and TRBJ1-1; weak D call: TRBD1 (6 bases). The CDR3 extends over 14 amino acids. Germline V gives CDR1 LGHNA, CDR2 YSLEER. V was shortened by 5 bases and J by 4 bases, with 14 bases between the two germline ends. The CDR3 region is CASSFRGGGTEAFF. The DNA for the CDR3 is TGCGCCAGCAGCTTCAGGGGAGGGGGCACTGAAGCTTTCTTT.

This clone came up a few times. The CDR3 DNA follows: TGTGCCAGCAGCGCTAGGGACAGGGGGGGAAAACTGTTTTTT. Protein: CASSARDRGGKLFF. The chain has TRBV6-6 and TRBJ1-4; 11 positions match TRBD1. This CDR3 contains 14 residues. J was trimmed by 10 bases and V by 6 bases; bases with no gene match: 7. The germline V gene encodes CDR1 MNHNY and CDR2 SVGAGI (reference sequence).

This clone was detected a few times. CDR3 region: CASIGRVLNTEAFF. CDR3 DNA sequence: TGTGCCAGCATCGGCAGGGTACTCAACACTGAAGCTTTCTTT. V and J are TRBV28 and TRBJ1-1, with D possibly being TRBD1 (5 bases). This CDR3 comprises 14 residues. CDR1 is MDHEN, CDR2 SYDVKM, per germline. Trimming pared 7 bases from V and 2 bases from J, leaving 14 bases between.

In the case of this clone: The germline gene is not matched at one end of the junction; a read error may be the cause. The sample has other DNA sequences that encode this CDR3 too. This rearrangement joins TRBV6-5 to TRBJ1-2, with D possibly being TRBD1 (6 bases). The germline V gene has CDR1 MNHEY and CDR2 SVGAGI. The CDR3 is 15 amino acids. CDR3 protein: CASSHSSTGFYGYTF. DNA of the CDR3: TGTGCCAGCAGTCACTCCTCGACAGGCTTCTATGGCTACACCTTC.

This clone was seen a handful of times. The chain recombines TRBV2 with TRBJ1-6; D unclear. Germline assignment: CDR1 SNHLY and CDR2 FYNNEI. The CDR3 length is 13 residues. Trimming stripped 6 bases from V and 4 bases from J, with 7 bases between. As DNA, the CDR3 is TGTGCCAGCAGGGCGGATTATAATTCACCCCTCCACTTT. Protein product: CASRADYNSPLHF.

The CDR3 nucleotides read TGCAGCGTTGTGGACAGGGGGACTGAAGCTTTCTTT. It translates to CSVVDRGTEAFF. J is TRBJ1-1 and V is TRBV29-1; 10 bases align to TRBD1. The CDR3 has 12 residues. The V and J ends lost 4 bases and 5 bases, in that order; junction bases with no gene match: 1. In germline, CDR1 is SQVTM, CDR2 ANQGSEA.

This clone was recorded only once. The V and J genes are TRBV2 and TRBJ2-5, with a weak D call TRBD2 (5 bases). Germline CDR1 is SNHLY and CDR2 is FYNNEI. The ends were cut back, 6 bases at V and 5 bases at J, with 16 bases in the middle. This CDR3 contains 14 residues. The CDR3 reads CASRRRGSGETQYF. The CDR3 nucleotides are TGTGCCAGCAGAAGACGGGGTTCGGGGGAGACCCAGTACTTC.

The chain couples TRBV25-1 to TRBJ2-1; 8 bases align to TRBD1. This CDR3 contains 15 residues. With V trimmed by 0 bases and J by 8 bases, 6 bases remained unmatched. Germline V lookup: CDR1 MGHDK, CDR2 SYGVNS. CDR3 coding DNA: TGTGCCAGCAGTGAATATACCAGGGGGCGGGATGAGCAGTTCTTC. It is translated as CASSEYTRGRDEQFF.

The chain employs TRBV28 and TRBJ2-7; 11 nucleotides line up with TRBD1. V trimming: 2 bases; J trimming: 9 bases; junction bases outside the gene matches: 12. The germline CDR1 and CDR2 sequences are MDHEN and SYDVKM. There are 16 residues in the CDR3. Here the CDR3 reads CASSLSPGQGGSGQYF. DNA for the CDR3: TGTGCCAGCAGTTTAAGCCCGGGACAGGGGGGGTCAGGGCAGTACTTC.

As regards this clone: Relative to the germline gene, one junction end is altered; a read error may explain this. The chain joins TRBV10-1 to TRBJ2-7; 7 positions agree with TRBD2. Germline V gene lookup returns CDR1 WNHNN and CDR2 SYGVQD (reference sequence). This CDR3 has 8 amino acids. The CDR3 DNA reads TGCGCCAGGCTAGCGGCACCTTTC. Translated, it gives CARLAAPF.

The rearrangement links TRBV7-2 to TRBJ2-2; 7 bases are shared with TRBD2. The CDR3 runs to 16 residues. The junction had 10 bases not matched to a gene; V was cut back by 5 bases and J by 4 bases. In germline, CDR1 is SGHTA, CDR2 FQGNSA. The DNA for the CDR3 is TGTGCCAGCAGCCCCCGGGAGTGGGGGGGCACCGGGGAGCTGTTTTTT. This sequence encodes CASSPREWGGTGELFF.

The sample holds a few counts of this clone. The gene calls are TRBV9 and TRBJ2-5; 12 nucleotides agree with TRBD2. J gave up 1 base and V 0 bases, and 4 bases lay outside the gene matches. CDR3 length equals 17 residues. The germline V gene has CDR1 SGDLS and CDR2 YYNGEE. CDR3 DNA sequence: TGTGCCAGCAGCGTAGACGCTAGCGGGGGGGTCCAAGAGACCCAGTACTTC. Translated, it gives CASSVDASGGVQETQYF.

This chain connects TRBV28 to TRBJ1-2; D not certain. With 8 bases removed from V and 2 bases from J, the gap between germline ends came to 12 bases. The germline CDR1 and CDR2 sequences are MDHEN and SYDVKM. This CDR3 spans 13 amino acids. Here the CDR3 DNA reads TGTGCCAGCGGAGGAAATGCGAACTATGGCTACACCTTC. This translates into CASGGNANYGYTF.

V gene TRBV28 combines with J gene TRBJ1-3, with D possibly being TRBD1 (5 bases). Germline CDR1 reads MDHEN; CDR2 reads SYDVKM. This CDR3 region has 16 residues. Between the trimmed V and J ends, which lost 5 bases and 4 bases, there was a span of 18 bases. In DNA, the CDR3 is TGTGCCAGCAGTCCCCCCCAGGGATTCTTGGGAAACACCATATATTTT. Its translation is CASSPPQGFLGNTIYF.

The chain employs TRBV5-1 and TRBJ1-5; D is ambiguous. The CDR3 spans 13 residues. The V and J ends lost 5 bases and 2 bases respectively, with 8 bases between them. Looked up from germline, CDR1 is SGHRS and CDR2 is YFSETQ. CDR3 bases: TGCGCCAGCAGGGAGGCAGGCAATCAGCCCCAGCATTTT. It yields the protein CASREAGNQPQHF.

The rearrangement links TRBV19 to TRBJ1-2; D gene ambiguous. This CDR3 region has 12 residues. With 3 bases removed from V and 2 bases from J, the gap between germline ends came to 4 bases. Per the germline V gene, CDR1 is LNHDA and CDR2 is SQIVND (reference sequence). CDR3: CASSILNYGYTF. As DNA, the CDR3 is TGTGCCAGTAGTATCCTGAACTATGGCTACACCTTC.

The CDR3 protein is CASGGRSGVPGELFF. CDR3 nucleotides: TGTGCCAGCGGGGGAAGGAGCGGGGTCCCCGGGGAGCTGTTTTTT. The V and J genes are TRBV2 and TRBJ2-2; the match to TRBD2 covers 7 bases. CDR3 size: 15 residues. CDR1 and CDR2 (germline): SNHLY, FYNNEI. The V gene end was trimmed by 8 bases and the J gene end by 6 bases; junction bases not matched to a gene: 12.

The chain uses TRBV7-3 and TRBJ2-1; 16 positions agree with TRBD2. The germline V gene has CDR1 SGHTA and CDR2 FQGTGA. The CDR3 spans 18 residues. V lost 5 bases to trimming and J lost 6 bases; unmatched junction nucleotides: 10. CDR3 protein: CASSIQAGLAGGSNEQFF. CDR3 sequence (DNA): TGTGCCAGCAGCATCCAAGCGGGACTAGCGGGAGGGAGCAATGAGCAGTTCTTC.

The chain joins TRBV27 to TRBJ2-7, with TRBD2 as a possible D gene (5 bases). V shed 4 bases and J shed 3 bases, with 13 bases lying between them. CDR1 and CDR2 from the germline V gene are MNHEY and SMNVEV (reference sequence). The CDR3 is 14 amino acids. The CDR3 nucleotides are TGTGCCAGCAGTTACATGACTAATGGCTACGAGCAGTACTTC. This codes for CASSYMTNGYEQYF.

In DNA form, the CDR3 reads TGTGCCAGCAGCTTGGTCGGTGTAGAGACCCAGTACTTC. Residues: CASSLVGVETQYF. This sequence joins TRBV5-6 and TRBJ2-5, with unresolved D. This CDR3 has 13 amino acids. The germline gives CDR1 SGHDT, CDR2 YYEEEE. The V end was cut by 0 bases, the J end by 4 bases, with 7 bases between.

This clone appeared a few times. The chain is built from TRBV28 and TRBJ2-4; D is ambiguous. Per germline, CDR1 MDHEN and CDR2 SYDVKM. Trimming shortened V by 2 bases and J by 0 bases, and 8 bases separated the two germline ends. This CDR3 has 15 residues. Written as DNA, the CDR3 is TGTGCCAGCAGTTTACCCCACTTAGCCAAAAACATTCAGTACTTC. The encoded protein is CASSLPHLAKNIQYF.

The chain links TRBV9 to TRBJ2-1, with 10 positions matching TRBD2. The ends lost 2 bases at V and 4 bases at J; junction bases unmatched: 6. This CDR3 spans 16 amino acids. The V gene's germline CDR1 is SGDLS and CDR2 YYNGEE. CDR3 loop: CASSVYKREGYNEQFF. For the CDR3, the DNA is TGTGCCAGCAGCGTCTATAAGCGGGAGGGGTACAATGAGCAGTTCTTC. The whole variable domain, filled in from reference TRBV9 and TRBJ2-1, reads DSGVTQTPKHLITATGQRVTLRCSPRSGDLSVYWYQQSLDQGLQFLIQYYNGEERAKGNILERFSAQQFPDLHSELNLSSLELGDSALYFCASSVYKREGYNEQFFGPGTRLTVL.

CDR3 bases: TGCGCCAGCAGTGAGGACAGGGCCCACGAGCAGTACTTC. Amino acid sequence: CASSEDRAHEQYF. The chain combines TRBV10-1 with TRBJ2-7, with 7 bases that match TRBD1. J was trimmed by 5 bases and V by 2 bases; bases with no gene match: 3. This CDR3 has 13 amino acids. From germline, CDR1 is WNHNN and CDR2 SYGVQD (reference sequence).